This TCR beta chain derives from a study of cytomegalovirus exposure and HLA in healthy donors. This CDR3 spans 14 amino acids. Between the trimmed V and J ends, which lost 3 bases and 8 bases, there was a span of 15 bases. Per the germline V gene, CDR1 is SGHRS and CDR2 is YFSETQ. In the PCR, 60 Vbeta and 13 Jbeta primers were used. TCRdb's table, derived via immunoSEQ multiplex PCR, lists solely in-frame clones and lacks some. Counted here are about 82,000 clones, around three quarters occurring once; the ten biggest clones make up approximately 9%. About this clone itself: Antigen specificity is unknown.

General study results and limits: Owing to their indistinguishability, certain V segments, notably TRBV6-2 and TRBV6-3, were excluded.

This clonotype was sampled from a man aged 55 to 70 in good health and CMV-seronegative. This chain joins TRBV5-1 and TRBJ2-4, with D maybe TRBD1 (5 bases). Sequencing input: PBMCs. Here the CDR3 reads CASSSEPRGHIQYF. The CDR3 DNA reads TGCGCCAGCAGCTCGGAACCAAGGGGCCACATTCAGTACTTC.